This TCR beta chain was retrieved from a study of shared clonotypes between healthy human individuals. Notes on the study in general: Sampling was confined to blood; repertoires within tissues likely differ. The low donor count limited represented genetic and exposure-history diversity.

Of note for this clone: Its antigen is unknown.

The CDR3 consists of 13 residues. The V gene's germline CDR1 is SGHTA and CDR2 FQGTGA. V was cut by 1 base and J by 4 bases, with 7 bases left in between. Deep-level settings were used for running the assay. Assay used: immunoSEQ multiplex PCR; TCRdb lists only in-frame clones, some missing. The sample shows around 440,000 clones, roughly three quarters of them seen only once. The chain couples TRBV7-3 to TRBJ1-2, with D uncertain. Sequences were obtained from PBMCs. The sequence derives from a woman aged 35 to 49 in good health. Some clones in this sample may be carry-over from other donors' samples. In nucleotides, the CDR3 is TGTGCCAGCAGCTTAAACTCTGGCTATGGCTACACCTTC. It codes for CASSLNSGYGYTF.